The sequence of this T cell receptor (beta chain) was determined in a study of beta chain features in type 1 diabetes. Background on the study: When patients were set against healthy donors, age, gender and cell yields were similar. Findings and limits, study-wide: Among patients with Type 1 diabetes, TCRB CDR3s were moderately but significantly shorter in every one of the four CD4+ subsets. In these data, an HLA type influence on TCRB rearrangement remained unresolved.

The sequenced template was cDNA made from the entire isolated RNA. The table came from immunoSEQ multiplex PCR; TCRdb's copy has only in-frame clones and leaves some out. The top ten clones hold about 0.018% of a sample with hundreds of thousands of clones, around 9.9% of them seen once. By way of CD45RO/CCR7/CD25/CD127/CD95/CD27, the CD4+ regulatory, stem cell-like memory, central memory and naive cells were sorted. V lost 0 bases and J lost 0, with 5 bases in between. This CDR3 is 13 amino acids long. The germline CDR1 and CDR2 sequences are GTSNPN and SVGIG (reference sequence). This clone occurred a few times. Its specificity is unknown.

Sequenced input: naive CD4+ T cells from blood. The chain is built from TRBV30 and TRBJ1-1; D call uncertain. This TCR was recovered from a man aged 25-45 years with type 1 diabetes. The CDR3 DNA reads TGTGCCTGGAGTGTTTTAATGAACACTGAAGCTTTCTTT. It yields the protein CAWSVLMNTEAFF. The full variable domain, with the rest looked up from reference TRBV30 and TRBJ1-1, is SQTIHQWPATLVQPVGSPLSLECTVEGTSNPNLYWYRQAAGRGLQLLFYSVGIGQISSEVPQNLSASRPQDRQFILSSKKLLLSDSGFYLCAWSVLMNTEAFFGQGTRLTVV.